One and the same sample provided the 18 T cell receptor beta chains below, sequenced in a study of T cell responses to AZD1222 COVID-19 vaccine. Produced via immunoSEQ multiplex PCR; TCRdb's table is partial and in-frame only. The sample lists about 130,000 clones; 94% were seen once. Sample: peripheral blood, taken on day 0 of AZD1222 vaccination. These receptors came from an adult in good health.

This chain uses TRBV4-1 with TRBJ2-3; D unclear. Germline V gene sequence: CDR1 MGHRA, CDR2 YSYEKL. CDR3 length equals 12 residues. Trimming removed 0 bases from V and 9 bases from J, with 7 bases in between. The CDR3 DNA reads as TGCGCCAGCAGCCAAGATACCAGGACGCAGTATTTT. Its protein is CASSQDTRTQYF.

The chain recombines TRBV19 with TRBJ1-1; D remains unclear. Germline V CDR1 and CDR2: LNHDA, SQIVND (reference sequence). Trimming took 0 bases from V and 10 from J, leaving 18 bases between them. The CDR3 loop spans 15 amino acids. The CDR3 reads CASSIDKLQRRGAFF. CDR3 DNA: TGTGCCAGTAGTATAGATAAGTTGCAGAGACGGGGAGCTTTCTTT.

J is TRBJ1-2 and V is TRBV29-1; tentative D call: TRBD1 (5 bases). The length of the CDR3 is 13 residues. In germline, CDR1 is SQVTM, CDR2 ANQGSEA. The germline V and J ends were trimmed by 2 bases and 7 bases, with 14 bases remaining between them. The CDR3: CSVERGRAGGYTF. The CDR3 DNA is TGCAGCGTTGAAAGGGGCAGGGCCGGTGGCTACACCTTC.

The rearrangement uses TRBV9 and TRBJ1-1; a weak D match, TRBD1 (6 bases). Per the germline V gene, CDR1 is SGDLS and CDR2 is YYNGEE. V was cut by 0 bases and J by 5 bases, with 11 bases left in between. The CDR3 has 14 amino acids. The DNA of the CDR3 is TGTGCCAGCAGCGTAGGTCCGGGGGCAACTGAAGCTTTCTTT. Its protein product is CASSVGPGATEAFF.

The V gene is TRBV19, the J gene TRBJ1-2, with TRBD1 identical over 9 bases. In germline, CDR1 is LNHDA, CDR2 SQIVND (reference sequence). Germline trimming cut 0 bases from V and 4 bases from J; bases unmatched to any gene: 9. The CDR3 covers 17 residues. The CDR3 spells CASSIDLYGQGTYGYTF. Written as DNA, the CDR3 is TGTGCCAGTAGTATAGATCTTTACGGACAGGGGACCTATGGCTACACCTTC.

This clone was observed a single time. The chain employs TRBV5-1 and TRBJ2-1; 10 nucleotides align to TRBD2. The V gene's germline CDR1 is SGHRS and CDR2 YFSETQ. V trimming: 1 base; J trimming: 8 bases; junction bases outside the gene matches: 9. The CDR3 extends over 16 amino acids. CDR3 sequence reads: CASSLTLAGAGDEQFF. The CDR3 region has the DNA TGCGCCAGCAGCTTGACCCTAGCGGGAGCGGGGGATGAGCAGTTCTTC.

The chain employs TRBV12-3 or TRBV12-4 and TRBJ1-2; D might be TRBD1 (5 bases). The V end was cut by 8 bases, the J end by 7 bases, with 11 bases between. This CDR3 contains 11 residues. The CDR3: CASSQGVGYTF. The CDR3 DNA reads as TGTGCCAGCTCCCAAGGGGTTGGCTACACCTTC.

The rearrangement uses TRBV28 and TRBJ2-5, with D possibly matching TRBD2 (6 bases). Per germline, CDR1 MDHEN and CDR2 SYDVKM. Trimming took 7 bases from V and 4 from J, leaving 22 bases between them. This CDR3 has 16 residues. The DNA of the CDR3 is TGTGCCAGCACAGGAGGGAGAGGGGCACGGATAGAGACCCAGTACTTC. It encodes CASTGGRGARIETQYF.

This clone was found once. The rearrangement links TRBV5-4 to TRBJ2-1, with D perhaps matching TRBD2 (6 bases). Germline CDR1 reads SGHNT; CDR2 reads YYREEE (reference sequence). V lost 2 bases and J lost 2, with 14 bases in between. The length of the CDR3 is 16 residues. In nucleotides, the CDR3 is TGTGCCAGCAGCTTTGGAGGGTCCGCCGCCTACAATGAGCAGTTCTTC. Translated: CASSFGGSAAYNEQFF.

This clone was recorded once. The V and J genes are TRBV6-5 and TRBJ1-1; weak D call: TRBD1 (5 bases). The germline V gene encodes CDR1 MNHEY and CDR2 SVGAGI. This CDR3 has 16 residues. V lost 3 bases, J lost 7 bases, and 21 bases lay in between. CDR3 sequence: CASSYSTPGAEGEAFF. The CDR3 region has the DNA TGTGCCAGCAGTTATTCTACCCCCGGGGCTGAGGGTGAAGCTTTCTTT.

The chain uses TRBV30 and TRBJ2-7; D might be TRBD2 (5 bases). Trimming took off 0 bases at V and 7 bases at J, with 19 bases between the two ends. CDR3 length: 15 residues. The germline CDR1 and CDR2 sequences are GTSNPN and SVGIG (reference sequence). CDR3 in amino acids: CAWSVGVGWRGEQYF. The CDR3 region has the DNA TGTGCCTGGAGTGTGGGAGTTGGGTGGCGAGGGGAGCAGTACTTC.

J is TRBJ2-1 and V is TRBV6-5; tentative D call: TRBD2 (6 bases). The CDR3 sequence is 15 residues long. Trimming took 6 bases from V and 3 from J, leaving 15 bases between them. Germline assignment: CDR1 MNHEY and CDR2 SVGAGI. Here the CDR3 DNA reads TGTGCCAGCAGAGGACTACTCCTCGGCTACAATGAGCAGTTCTTC. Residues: CASRGLLLGYNEQFF.

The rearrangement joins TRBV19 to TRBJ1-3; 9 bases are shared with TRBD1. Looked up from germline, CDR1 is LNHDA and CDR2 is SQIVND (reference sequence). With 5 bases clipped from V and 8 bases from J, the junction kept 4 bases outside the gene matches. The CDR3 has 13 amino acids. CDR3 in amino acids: CASSGQGRDTIYF. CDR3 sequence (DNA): TGTGCCAGTAGTGGACAGGGGAGGGACACCATATATTTT.

CDR3 sequence reads: CASSGQSSYNEQFF. The CDR3 region has the DNA TGTGCCAGCAGCGGACAGAGCTCCTACAATGAGCAGTTCTTC. The V and J genes are TRBV2 and TRBJ2-1; a weak D match, TRBD1 (6 bases). V gave up 6 bases and J gave up 0 bases, with 9 bases separating them. CDR3 length: 14 amino acids. Germline V lookup: CDR1 SNHLY, CDR2 FYNNEI.

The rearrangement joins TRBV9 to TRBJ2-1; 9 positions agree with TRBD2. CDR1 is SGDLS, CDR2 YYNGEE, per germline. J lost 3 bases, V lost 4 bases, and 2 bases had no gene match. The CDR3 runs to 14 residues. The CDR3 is CASSLSGGYNEQFF. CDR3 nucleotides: TGTGCCAGCAGCCTTAGCGGGGGCTACAATGAGCAGTTCTTC.

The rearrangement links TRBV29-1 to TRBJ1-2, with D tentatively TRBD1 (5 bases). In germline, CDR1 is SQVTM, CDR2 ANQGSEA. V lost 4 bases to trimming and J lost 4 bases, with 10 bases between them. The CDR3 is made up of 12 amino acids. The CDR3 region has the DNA TGCAGCGTTGGGGCACAGGCCTATGGCTACACCTTC. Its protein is CSVGAQAYGYTF.

The CDR3 sequence is CATSPKSPGQGITSSYNEQFF. The DNA of the CDR3 is TGTGCCACCAGCCCCAAGTCCCCGGGACAGGGCATTACGAGCTCCTACAATGAGCAGTTCTTC. The chain recombines TRBV24-1 with TRBJ2-1, with 9 nucleotides matching TRBD1. The germline V gene encodes CDR1 KGHDR and CDR2 SFDVKD. The CDR3 is 21 amino acids. J gave up 0 bases and V 7 bases, and 21 bases lay outside the gene matches.

This CDR3 is CASSFTGQSNQPQHF. As DNA, the CDR3 is TGTGCCAGCAGCTTTACAGGTCAAAGCAATCAGCCCCAGCATTTT. V is TRBV6-5 and J is TRBJ1-5, with D tentatively TRBD1 (5 bases). CDR1 and CDR2 from the germline V gene are MNHEY and SVGAGI. V was pared by 6 bases and J by 1 base, with 13 bases between. The CDR3 sequence is 15 residues long.